This T cell receptor beta chain was sequenced during a study of cytomegalovirus exposure and HLA in healthy donors. Study context: Falling in the Caucasian-associated ancestry cluster were roughly 80% of some 400 genotyped donors.

It was with 60 Vbeta and 13 Jbeta primers that the PCR ran. Using immunoSEQ multiplex PCR, the repertoire was profiled, and TCRdb retains in-frame clones only, with some absent. The table includes around 130,000 clones, about 80% detected once. This clone was seen only once. The junction had 7 bases not matched to a gene; V was cut back by 1 base and J by 5 bases. The length of the CDR3 is 17 residues. CDR1 SGHTA and CDR2 FQGNSA come from the germline V gene. Sequencing was performed on PBMCs. The rearrangement joins TRBV7-2 to TRBJ2-5; the match to TRBD2 covers 13 bases. This sequence was found in a man aged 25-45 years in good health and CMV-seronegative. The CDR3 loop reads CASSLEGLAGIGETQYF. The CDR3, as DNA: TGTGCCAGCAGCTTAGAGGGACTAGCGGGAATTGGGGAGACCCAGTACTTC.